This record looks at one T cell receptor beta chain sequence and its context. The data stem from a study of blood T cell repertoires in COVID-19. Study information: PBMCs, B-cell-depleted T cells, or T cells provided the cDNA or gDNA that made up the material.

In the original workflow: Cell counts per sample came from amplifying reference gene primers. TCRdb's copy holds only in-frame clones and misses some; the assay was immunoSEQ multiplex PCR. That table supplies the V and J calls and clone size; D and trimming were determined from the DNA. The profile covers hundreds of thousands of clones, with more than 70% appearing a single time and roughly 6.6% taken by the ten largest. Looked up from germline, CDR1 is MDHEN and CDR2 is SYDVKM. V dropped 2 bases and J dropped 7 bases, with 9 bases sitting between them. The CDR3 is made up of 14 amino acids. Followed longitudinally, the Seattle patients had been enrolled during active infection.

The receptor's source is a woman in her 70s with COVID-19, enrolled during active disease. The chain is built from TRBV28 and TRBJ1-6, with D hard to call. Input material: peripheral blood. The DNA of the CDR3 is TGTGCCAGCAGTTTACCTAATAAGAATTCACCCCTCCACTTT. This sequence encodes CASSLPNKNSPLHF.